This T cell receptor beta chain was profiled in a study of T-cell reconstitution after alpha-beta-depleted transplantation in children. Study-level points and caveats: One year post-transplant, T-cell counts and diversity were largely derived from T cells produced anew.

In its sample, this clonotype was seen many times. Its antigen is still unknown. Preparation of the TCRbeta library involved a method that used unique molecular identifiers. TCRdb reprocessed the PCR reads via MiXCR and lists one record per CDR3 protein. The top ten hold approximately 5.7% of the sample, which has about 200,000 distinct CDR3 sequences, roughly 7.1% seen once. Trimming stripped 6 bases from V and 4 bases from J, with 12 bases between. The CDR3 has 13 amino acids. This sequence was found in a boy between 2 and 10 years old with acute lymphoblastic leukemia, due to receive a stem cell transplant. The sample here was PBMCs, taken before TCRalphabeta/CD19-depleted stem cell transplant. The chain couples TRBV6-7 to TRBJ1-2, with a weak D call TRBD1 (5 bases). TRBV6-7 is identified as an open reading frame with a role that is uncertain. The CDR3 loop reads CASRHTGSYGYTF. The CDR3 DNA is TGTGCCAGCAGACATACAGGCTCCTATGGCTACACCTTC.